These T cell receptor beta chains were read from a single sample in a study of T-cell memory formation after mild COVID-19. One entry per CDR3 protein results from TCRdb running MiXCR on the 5' RACE reads. The sample lists roughly 250,000 distinct CDR3 sequences, around 17% seen once, with 22% in the top ten. The sample was PBMCs or a T cell subset sorted from them (not recorded which). The source is a young man who had mild COVID-19 (a few samples of this study predate the infection). Cell type and time point are not known. The CDR3 runs from the conserved cysteine through the conserved F or W. A D gene is named only where the DNA matches it firmly. Rows give clone size only sometimes, using once, few, many, or a class for an expanded clone.

>.|TRBJ2-1|TRBV10-3|.
TGTGCCACGATGGCGGGTCCCAATGAGCAGTTCTTC
CATMAGPNEQFF
>.|TRBJ1-5|TRBV15|few
TGTGCCACCAGCAGAGACGGATTACGGAATCAGCCCCAGCATTTT
CATSRDGLRNQPQHF
>.|TRBJ2-7|TRBV7-9|.
TGTGCCAGCAGCGACGTGGACTACGAGCAGTACTTC
CASSDVDYEQYF
>.|TRBJ2-5|TRBV28|.
TGTGCCAGCAGTTCCCGGATGGGGGGATACCAAGAGACCCAGTACTTC
CASSSRMGGYQETQYF
>.|TRBJ2-3|TRBV24-1|.
TGTGCCACCAGTGATACAGGACGGACTACAGATACGCAGTATTTT
CATSDTGRTTDTQYF
>TRBD1|TRBJ2-7|TRBV5-1|few
TGCGCCAGCAGCCCAAAACAGGGGGCTAGCGAGCAGTACTTC
CASSPKQGASEQYF
>.|TRBJ2-6|TRBV5-1|.
TGCGCCAGCAGCCAACCTTGGCGGACCTCTGGGGCCAACGTCCTGACTTTC
CASSQPWRTSGANVLTF
>.|TRBJ1-1|TRBV9|.
TGTGCCAGCAGCGTGTCTGGGGCTGACACTGAAGCTTTCTTT
CASSVSGADTEAFF
>TRBD1|TRBJ1-6|TRBV5-6|few
TGTGCCAGCGCGTTACTCGGGGGACAGGGCGTTTCACCCCTCCACTTT
CASALLGGQGVSPLHF
>TRBD1|TRBJ1-1|TRBV5-1|.
TGCGCCAGCAGCCTTGGGACAGGGGAGAACACTGAAGCTTTCTTT
CASSLGTGENTEAFF
>.|TRBJ2-7|TRBV15|.
TGTGCCACCAGCAGAGATGGGGCAGAGGTTGGCGAGCAGTACTTC
CATSRDGAEVGEQYF
>TRBD1|TRBJ1-1|TRBV14|few
TGTGCCAGCAGCGACGACACAGGGGACACTGAAGCTTTCTTT
CASSDDTGDTEAFF
>TRBD2|TRBJ2-3|TRBV20-1|many
TGCAGTGCCCACGGGACTAGCGGCACAGATACGCAGTATTTT
CSAHGTSGTDTQYF
>TRBD2|TRBJ2-3|TRBV29-1|many
TGCAGCGTTGATTACGGGGGGGATACGCAGTATTTT
CSVDYGGDTQYF
>TRBD1|TRBJ1-5|TRBV4-1|.
TGCGCCAGCAGCCGCTCCGGGACAGGGGGGGGAAGCAATCAGCCCCAGCATTTT
CASSRSGTGGGSNQPQHF
>.|TRBJ2-4|TRBV5-1|.
TGCGCCAGCAGCTTGGGCGGGGGCCCCCAAAACATTCAGTACTTC
CASSLGGGPQNIQYF
>.|TRBJ2-2|TRBV7-2|few
TGTGCCAGCCACGGGACGGCGAACACCGGGGAGCTGTTTTTT
CASHGTANTGELFF
>.|TRBJ2-7|TRBV5-4|.
TGTGCCAGCAGCCCGACAGGCCGGTACGAGCAGTACTTC
CASSPTGRYEQYF
>TRBD1|TRBJ2-6|TRBV6-1|.
TGTGCCAGCAGTAGAACAGGGGGCGCTGGGGCCAACGTCCTGACTTTC
CASSRTGGAGANVLTF
>.|TRBJ1-6|TRBV2|.
TGTGCCAGCAGGGATACAGGGCCCCCTTCACCCCTCCACTTT
CASRDTGPPSPLHF
>.|TRBJ1-5|TRBV6-5|.
TGTGCCAGCAGTATCCTCGGGACCGGCAATCAGCCCCAGCATTTT
CASSILGTGNQPQHF
>TRBD2|TRBJ2-7|TRBV7-6|.
TGTGCCAGCAGCTGGGTGGCGGGAGTCACCCGCGAGCAGTACTTC
CASSWVAGVTREQYF
>.|TRBJ2-3|TRBV6-2/TRBV6-3|many
TGTGCCAGCAGTTCCAATGAGGCCGATACGCAGTATTTT
CASSSNEADTQYF
>.|TRBJ2-5|TRBV6-1|few
TGTGCCAGCAGTGAATTTGTAAGGACGGGGGAGACCCAGTACTTC
CASSEFVRTGETQYF
>.|TRBJ1-5|TRBV27|few
TGTGCCAGCAGTTTATTTGCAGGGGCCTCCGGCAATCAGCCCCAGCATTTT
CASSLFAGASGNQPQHF
>TRBD1|TRBJ1-5|TRBV19|once
TGTGCCAGTACCCCGACAGGGGGTGTCAATCAGCCCCAGCATTTT
CASTPTGGVNQPQHF
>.|TRBJ2-5|TRBV7-3|.
TGTGCCAGCAGCTTAATTGGCCGACGGGAGACCCAGTACTTC
CASSLIGRRETQYF
>TRBD2|TRBJ2-1|TRBV6-4|few
TGTGCCAGCAGCGCACTAGCGGGGGCTTCTAATGAGCAGTTCTTC
CASSALAGASNEQFF
>.|TRBJ1-2|TRBV4-3|.
TGCGCCAGCAGCCAAGGGGCGACTAACTATGGCTACACCTTC
CASSQGATNYGYTF
>TRBD2|TRBJ2-3|TRBV11-3|.
TGTGCCAGCAGCCCCTTAGCGGGGGCGCACACAGATACGCAGTATTTT
CASSPLAGAHTDTQYF
>TRBD1|TRBJ1-5|TRBV12-3/TRBV12-4|.
TGTGCCAGCAGTTTAGGACAGGGTAGCGGCAATCAGCCCCAGCATTTT
CASSLGQGSGNQPQHF
>.|TRBJ2-7|TRBV7-9|many
TGTGCCAGCAGCTTAGCCCCTCCCAAACAGGGACCCTACGAGCAGTACTTC
CASSLAPPKQGPYEQYF
>TRBD1|TRBJ1-1|TRBV29-1|many
TGCAGCGTTGTCGACAGGGGGCAAGGAACTGAAGCTTTCTTT
CSVVDRGQGTEAFF
>TRBD2|TRBJ2-5|TRBV3-1|many
TGTGCCAGCAGCCAAGATCTTACACGACCCCCGGGAGGGACCCAGTACTTC
CASSQDLTRPPGGTQYF
>.|TRBJ2-2|TRBV7-2|few
TGTGCCAGCAGCTTAGGTCGGGTCACTCCCGGGGAGCTGTTTTTT
CASSLGRVTPGELFF
>.|TRBJ2-2|TRBV29-1|few
TGCAGCGTTGTAGTATTAGAAGGAACGCTTGGGTACACCGGGGAGCTGTTTTTT
CSVVVLEGTLGYTGELFF
>.|TRBJ2-3|TRBV12-3/TRBV12-4|few
TGTGCCAGCAGTTTGTACAGCACAGATACGCAGTATTTT
CASSLYSTDTQYF
>.|TRBJ1-1|TRBV6-5|.
TGTGCCAGCACCCCCGACAGGAGGGTCACTGAAGCTTTCTTT
CASTPDRRVTEAFF